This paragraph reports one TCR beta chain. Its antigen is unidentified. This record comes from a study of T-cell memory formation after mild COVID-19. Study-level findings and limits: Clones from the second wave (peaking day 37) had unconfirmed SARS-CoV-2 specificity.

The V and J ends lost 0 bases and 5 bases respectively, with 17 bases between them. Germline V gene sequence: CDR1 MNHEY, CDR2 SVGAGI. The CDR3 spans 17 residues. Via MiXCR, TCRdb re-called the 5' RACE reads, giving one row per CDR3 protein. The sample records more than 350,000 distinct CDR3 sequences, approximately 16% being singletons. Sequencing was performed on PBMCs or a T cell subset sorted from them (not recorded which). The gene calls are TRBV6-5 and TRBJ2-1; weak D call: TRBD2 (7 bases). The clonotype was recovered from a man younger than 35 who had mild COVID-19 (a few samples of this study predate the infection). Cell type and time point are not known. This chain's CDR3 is CASSYSYPGGLNNEQFF. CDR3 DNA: TGTGCCAGCAGTTACTCGTACCCGGGGGGCCTTAACAATGAGCAGTTCTTC.